This T cell receptor (beta chain) originates from a study of neoadjuvant anti-PD-1 for oral cavity cancer. Findings and caveats of the study: With three patients per group, TCR findings need larger cohorts.

This clone occurred once. The antigen remains undetermined. V lost 5 bases and J 4 bases, leaving 18 bases between the germline ends. The CDR3 spans 15 residues. Germline lookup yields CDR1 GTSNPN and CDR2 SVGIG (reference sequence). Patients had newly diagnosed, untreated stage II-IVA oral cavity squamous cell carcinoma. Sequencing was performed with immunoSEQ multiplex PCR; in TCRdb, only in-frame clones are kept and a portion is missing. The sample lists 14,000 or so clones, 60% to 70% occurring once. The source of this sequence is a person aged 35 to 85 with oral cavity squamous cell carcinoma. The material was PBMCs, obtained before nivolumab (anti-PD-1) treatment. The V call is TRBV30, the J call TRBJ2-1; tentatively, D is TRBD1 (6 bases). In DNA form, the CDR3 reads TGTGCCTGGGAGGAGCAGGGACATCGATACAATGAGCAGTTCTTC. Protein product: CAWEEQGHRYNEQFF.